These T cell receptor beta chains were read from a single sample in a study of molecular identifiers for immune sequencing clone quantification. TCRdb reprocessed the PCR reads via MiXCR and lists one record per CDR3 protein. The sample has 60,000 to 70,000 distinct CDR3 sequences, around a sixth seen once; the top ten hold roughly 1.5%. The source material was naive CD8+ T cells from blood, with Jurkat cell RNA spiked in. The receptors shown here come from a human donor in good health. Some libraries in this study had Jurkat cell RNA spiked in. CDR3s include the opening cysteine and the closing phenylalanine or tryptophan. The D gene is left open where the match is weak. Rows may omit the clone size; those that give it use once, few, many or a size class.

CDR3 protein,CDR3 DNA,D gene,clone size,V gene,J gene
CASSLGGVSSYNEQFF,TGTGCCAGCAGCTTAGGTGGGGTGAGCTCCTACAATGAGCAGTTCTTC,-,many,TRBV7-3,TRBJ2-1
CASSLGLNTEAFF,TGTGCCAGCAGCTTAGGCCTTAACACTGAAGCTTTCTTT,-,many,TRBV13,TRBJ1-1
CASSLKVPDQPQHF,TGTGCCAGCAGTCTGAAGGTCCCCGATCAGCCCCAGCATTTT,-,few,TRBV28,TRBJ1-5
CASNSRVGGASSYNSPLHF,TGCGCCAGCAACTCCCGGGTCGGGGGGGCGAGCTCCTATAATTCACCCCTCCACTTT,-,-,TRBV4-1,TRBJ1-6
CASSLAVDREQYF,TGTGCCAGCAGCCTGGCGGTTGATCGCGAGCAGTACTTC,-,-,TRBV7-9,TRBJ2-7
CSARVGSGASGYTDTQYF,TGCAGTGCTAGAGTTGGCAGTGGTGCTAGCGGGTATACAGATACGCAGTATTTT,TRBD2,many,TRBV20-1,TRBJ2-3
CASSLGTSGFGRWEQYF,TGTGCCAGCAGTTTAGGGACTAGCGGGTTCGGAAGGTGGGAGCAGTACTTC,TRBD2,many,TRBV27,TRBJ2-7
CASSLSIEAGNYGYTF,TGTGCCAGCAGCTTATCGATCGAGGCAGGGAACTATGGCTACACCTTC,-,few,TRBV13,TRBJ1-2
CASSGAPGVRRYGYTF,TGTGCCAGCAGCGGTGCGCCGGGGGTGAGGAGGTATGGCTACACCTTC,-,-,TRBV9,TRBJ1-2
CASSVGPGVGTEAFF,TGTGCCAGCAGCGTAGGGCCGGGGGTAGGCACTGAAGCTTTCTTT,-,many,TRBV9,TRBJ1-1
CSARPRQVSSYNEQFF,TGCAGTGCTAGACCGCGACAGGTGAGCTCCTACAATGAGCAGTTCTTC,-,many,TRBV20-1,TRBJ2-1